What follows are 10 T cell receptor beta chains derived from one specimen sequenced in a study of human T cells and chemical hapten exposure. TCRdb used MiXCR to reprocess the RACE reads, holding one entry per CDR3 protein. This table has tens of thousands of distinct CDR3 sequences, roughly a tenth appearing once. Time point here: patch test 1, 2 weeks after DPC sensitization. As for treatment: therapeutic diphenylcyclopropenone sensitization with weekly scalp DPC. Here the sequenced sample was whole blood, taken in connection with sensitization to the hapten diphenylcyclopropenone (DPC). The receptors shown here come from a woman aged 40 to 55 with alopecia areata. Some clones in this sample may be carry-over from other donors' samples.

For this clonotype: A single base separates this from a much larger clone, so it may be a read error. This chain links TRBV11-1 with TRBJ2-3; D is unclear. Trimming pared 1 base from V and 5 bases from J, leaving 13 bases between. The V gene's germline CDR1 is SGHAT and CDR2 FQDESV (reference sequence). This CDR3 has 15 residues. The CDR3 sequence: CASSLDDPGLDTQYF. The CDR3 DNA sequence: TGTGCCAGCAGCTTAGACGATCCCGGGCTAGATACGCAGTATTTT.

This clonotype has a handful of counts. The V gene is TRBV9, the J gene TRBJ2-2, with D possibly TRBD2 on 5 matching bases. CDR1 is SGDLS and CDR2 is YYNGEE in the germline V gene. With 0 bases removed from V and 4 bases from J, the gap between germline ends came to 7 bases. There are 14 residues in the CDR3. CDR3 coding DNA: TGTGCCAGCAGCGTAGATAGCGCCACCGGGGAGCTGTTTTTT. It translates to CASSVDSATGELFF.

This chain links TRBV20-1 with TRBJ1-1; D may be TRBD1 (5 bases). The length of the CDR3 is 11 residues. The germline CDR1 and CDR2 sequences are DFQATT and SNEGSKA (reference sequence). Trimming took off 4 bases at V and 3 bases at J, with 6 bases between the two ends. CDR3 nucleotide sequence: TGCAGTGCTACAGGGTACACTGAAGCTTTCTTT. It translates to CSATGYTEAFF.

This clonotype was detected ten times or more. The CDR3 region has the DNA TGTGCCACCGCCTCGCCGGGACCCTACAATGAGCAGTTCTTC. Protein: CATASPGPYNEQFF. The chain couples TRBV5-4 to TRBJ2-1; D may match TRBD1 or TRBD2 (5 bases each). The germline gives CDR1 SGHNT, CDR2 YYREEE (reference sequence). The V gene lost 9 bases and the J gene lost 2 bases, with 15 bases spanning the gap. The CDR3 spans 14 residues.

The V and J genes are TRBV7-3 and TRBJ2-2; D gene unclear. The germline gives CDR1 SGHTA, CDR2 FQGTGA. This CDR3 has 13 amino acids. Trimming took off 8 bases at V and 6 bases at J, with 13 bases between the two ends. The CDR3 DNA reads TGTGCCAGCTCCTCGGTGGGCCCCGGGGAGCTGTTTTTT. Its protein product is CASSSVGPGELFF.

This clonotype was seen repeatedly, ten times or more. V is TRBV12-3 or TRBV12-4 and J is TRBJ1-2, with TRBD1 identical over 7 bases. V lost 5 bases and J lost 1; bases outside the gene matches: 1. The CDR3 consists of 13 residues. The CDR3 DNA reads TGTGCCAGCAGTGACAGGGATAACTATGGCTACACCTTC. As protein: CASSDRDNYGYTF.

This chain links TRBV7-2 with TRBJ2-6, with unresolved D. The CDR3 length is 16 residues. Germline loops: CDR1 SGHTA, CDR2 FQGNSA. The V end lost 3 bases, the J end lost 0 bases, and 9 bases lay between the germline ends. CDR3 residues: CASSLGTTSGANVLTF. As DNA, the CDR3 is TGTGCCAGCAGCTTGGGCACGACCTCTGGGGCCAACGTCCTGACTTTC.

This clonotype has ten or more counts. CDR3 DNA: TGTGCCAGCAGTTTCGGGGCGTTTGGAACTGAAGCTTTCTTT. Translating gives CASSFGAFGTEAFF. The chain has TRBV11-2 and TRBJ1-1; weak D call: TRBD1 (5 bases). Trimming removed 6 bases at V and 5 bases at J, with 16 bases between. Germline CDR1 reads SGHAT; CDR2 reads FQNNGV. CDR3 length: 14 residues.

This clonotype appeared a few times. CDR3 loop: CASSLAATEQYF. The CDR3 bases are TGTGCCAGCAGCTTAGCGGCCACCGAGCAGTACTTC. This chain links TRBV7-2 with TRBJ2-7, with D unresolved. Trimming cost V 0 bases and J 6 bases, with 6 bases left between them. CDR1 is SGHTA, CDR2 FQGNSA, per germline. The CDR3 runs 12 residues.

This clonotype was seen many times. The rearrangement joins TRBV5-1 to TRBJ1-4; D possibly corresponds to TRBD1 (5 bases). Germline CDR1 is SGHRS and CDR2 is YFSETQ. Trimming cost V 1 base and J 8 bases, with 21 bases left between them. The CDR3 runs 17 residues. This CDR3 is CASSLSPGPTGEEKLFF. The CDR3 DNA is TGCGCCAGCAGCTTGTCGCCAGGGCCGACCGGGGAGGAAAAACTGTTTTTT.